This record concerns one T cell receptor beta chain sequence. Its antigen remains unidentified. Profiling relied on immunoSEQ multiplex PCR, and the TCRdb table lists in-frame clones only, not all of them. The data hold roughly 13,000 clones, with roughly 86% observed a single time. CDR3 length equals 12 residues. Trimming took off 5 bases at V and 4 bases at J, with 9 bases between the two ends. The germline V gene encodes CDR1 SGHTA and CDR2 FQGNSA. This entry comes from a study of PD-1 blockade in classical Hodgkin lymphoma. Relapse after autologous stem cell transplantation occurred in every patient, and brentuximab vedotin exposure varied. Study results and caveats: The diversity seen at baseline in complete responders resembled that of newly diagnosed patients. Repertoires differed for reasons still undefined, possibly disease activity or prior therapy. At baseline, newly diagnosed patients reportedly showed less TCR diversity than healthy donors.

Sequenced material: peripheral blood mononuclear cells (PBMCs), taken at baseline. J is TRBJ2-7 and V is TRBV7-2, with D possibly TRBD2 on 6 matching bases. The TCR originated in a human donor with classical Hodgkin lymphoma. The CDR3 loop is CASSRTIYEQYF. CDR3 DNA sequence: TGTGCCAGCAGCAGGACTATATACGAGCAGTACTTC.